This TCR beta chain was found in a study of cytomegalovirus exposure and HLA in healthy donors. Overall study context: Falling in the Caucasian-associated ancestry cluster were less than 85% of a few hundred genotyped donors.

The primer mix had 60 Vbeta and 13 Jbeta primers. TCRdb keeps only in-frame clones here, not all; method: immunoSEQ multiplex PCR. The sample carries roughly 230,000 clones, roughly 78% recorded once. CDR3 length equals 18 residues. Germline loops: CDR1 SGHNT, CDR2 YENEEA. The ends lost 0 bases at V and 5 bases at J; junction bases unmatched: 12. This receptor was taken from a boy aged 10-17 years in good health and CMV-seronegative. Sample: PBMCs. The rearrangement links TRBV11-3 to TRBJ1-4, with 7 bases fitting TRBD1. The CDR3 DNA follows: TGTGCCAGCAGCTTAGATTGGGACAGCGTAAATAAAAATGAAAAACTGTTTTTT. Protein: CASSLDWDSVNKNEKLFF.